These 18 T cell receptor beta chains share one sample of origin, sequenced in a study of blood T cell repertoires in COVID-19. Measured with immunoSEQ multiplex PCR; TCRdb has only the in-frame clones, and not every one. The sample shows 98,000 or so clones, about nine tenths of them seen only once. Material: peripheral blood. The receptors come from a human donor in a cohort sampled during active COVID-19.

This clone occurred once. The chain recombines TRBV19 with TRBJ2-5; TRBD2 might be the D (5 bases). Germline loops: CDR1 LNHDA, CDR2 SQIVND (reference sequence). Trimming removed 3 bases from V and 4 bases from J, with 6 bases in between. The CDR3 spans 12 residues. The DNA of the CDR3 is TGTGCCAGTAGTATCGGGGTAGAGACCCAGTACTTC. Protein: CASSIGVETQYF.

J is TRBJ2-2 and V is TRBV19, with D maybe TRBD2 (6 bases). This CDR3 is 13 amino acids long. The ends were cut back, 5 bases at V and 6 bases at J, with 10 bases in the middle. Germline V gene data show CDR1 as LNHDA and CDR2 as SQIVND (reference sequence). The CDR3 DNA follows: TGTGCCAGTAGTGCCAGGGAGGCCGGGGAGCTGTTTTTT. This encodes CASSAREAGELFF.

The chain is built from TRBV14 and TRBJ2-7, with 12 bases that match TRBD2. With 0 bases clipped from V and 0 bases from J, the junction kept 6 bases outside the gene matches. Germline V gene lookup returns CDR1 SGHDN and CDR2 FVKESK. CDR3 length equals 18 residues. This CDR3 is CASSQEGLAGHRSYEQYF. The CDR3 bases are TGTGCCAGCAGCCAAGAGGGACTAGCGGGCCACCGCTCCTACGAGCAGTACTTC.

CDR3 sequence reads: CASSVGTVAKNIQYF. The CDR3 DNA follows: TGTGCCAGCAGCGTGGGGACTGTGGCCAAAAACATTCAGTACTTC. The rearrangement links TRBV25-1 to TRBJ2-4; a weak D match, TRBD2 (6 bases). The CDR3 extends over 15 amino acids. Germline V lookup: CDR1 MGHDK, CDR2 SYGVNS. V was clipped by 6 bases and J by 1 base, with 13 bases between them.

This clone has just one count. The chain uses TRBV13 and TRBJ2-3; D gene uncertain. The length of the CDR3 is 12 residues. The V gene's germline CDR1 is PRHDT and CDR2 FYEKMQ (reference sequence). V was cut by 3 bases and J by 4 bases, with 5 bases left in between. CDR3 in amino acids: CASSFSSDTQYF. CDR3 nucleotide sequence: TGTGCCAGCAGCTTTTCGTCAGATACGCAGTATTTT.

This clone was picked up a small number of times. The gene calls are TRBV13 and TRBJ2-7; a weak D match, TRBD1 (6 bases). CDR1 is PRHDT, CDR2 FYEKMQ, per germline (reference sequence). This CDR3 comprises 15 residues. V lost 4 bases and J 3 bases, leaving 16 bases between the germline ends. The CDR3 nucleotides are TGTGCCAGCAGCTCGGGACCGGGACATAACTACGAGCAGTACTTC. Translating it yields CASSSGPGHNYEQYF.

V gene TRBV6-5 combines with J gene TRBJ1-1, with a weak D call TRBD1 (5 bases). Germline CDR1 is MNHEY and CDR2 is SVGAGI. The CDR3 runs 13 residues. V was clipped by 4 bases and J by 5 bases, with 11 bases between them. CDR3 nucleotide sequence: TGTGCCAGCAGTTTGGCGGGGGGTACTGAAGCTTTCTTT. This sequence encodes CASSLAGGTEAFF.

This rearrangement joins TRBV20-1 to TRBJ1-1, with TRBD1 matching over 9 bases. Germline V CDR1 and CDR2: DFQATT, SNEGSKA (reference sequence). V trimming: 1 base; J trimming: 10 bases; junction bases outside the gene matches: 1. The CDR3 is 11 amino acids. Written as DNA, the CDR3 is TGCAGTGCTAGAGGGGACAGGGTAGCTTTCTTT. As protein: CSARGDRVAFF.

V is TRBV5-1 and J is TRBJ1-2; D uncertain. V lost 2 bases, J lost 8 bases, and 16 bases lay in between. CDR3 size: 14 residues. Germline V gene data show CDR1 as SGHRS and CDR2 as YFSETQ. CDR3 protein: CASSFPGDRGGYTF. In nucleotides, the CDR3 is TGCGCCAGCAGCTTCCCCGGAGATCGTGGGGGCTACACCTTC. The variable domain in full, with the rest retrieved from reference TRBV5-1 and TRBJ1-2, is KAGVTQTPRYLIKTRGQQVTLSCSPISGHRSVSWYQQTPGQGLQFLFEYFSETQRNKGNFPGRFSGRQFSNSRSEMNVSTLELGDSALYLCASSFPGDRGGYTFGSGTRLTVV.

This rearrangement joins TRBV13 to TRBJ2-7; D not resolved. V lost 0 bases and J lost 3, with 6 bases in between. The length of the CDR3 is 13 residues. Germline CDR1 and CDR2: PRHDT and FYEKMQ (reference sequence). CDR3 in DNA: TGTGCCAGCAGCTTAGGCGCAGGCTACGAGCAGTACTTC. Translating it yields CASSLGAGYEQYF.

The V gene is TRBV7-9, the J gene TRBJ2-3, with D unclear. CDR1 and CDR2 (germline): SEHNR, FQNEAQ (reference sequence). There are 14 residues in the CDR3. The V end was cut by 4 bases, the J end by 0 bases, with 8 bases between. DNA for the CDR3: TGTGCCAGCAGCTACCCGGTCAGCACAGATACGCAGTATTTT. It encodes CASSYPVSTDTQYF.

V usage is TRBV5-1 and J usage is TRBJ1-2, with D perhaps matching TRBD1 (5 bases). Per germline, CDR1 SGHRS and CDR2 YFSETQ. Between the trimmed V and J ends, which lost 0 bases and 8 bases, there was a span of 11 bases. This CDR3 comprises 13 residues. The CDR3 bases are TGCGCCAGCAGCTTGGACAGGTTCGAGGGCTACACCTTC. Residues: CASSLDRFEGYTF.

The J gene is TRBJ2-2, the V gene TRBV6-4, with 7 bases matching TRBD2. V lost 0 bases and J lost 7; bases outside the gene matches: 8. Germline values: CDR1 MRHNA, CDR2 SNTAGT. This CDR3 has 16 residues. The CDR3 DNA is TGTGCCAGCAGTGACTCTGCGGGAGCGCCTGGCGGGGAGCTGTTTTTT. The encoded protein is CASSDSAGAPGGELFF.

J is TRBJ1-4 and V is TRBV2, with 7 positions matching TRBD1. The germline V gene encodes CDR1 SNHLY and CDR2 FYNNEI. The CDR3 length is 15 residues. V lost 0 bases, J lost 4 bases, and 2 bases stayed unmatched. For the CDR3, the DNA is TGTGCCAGCAGTGAAGCGACAGGGTATAATGAAAAACTGTTTTTT. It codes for CASSEATGYNEKLFF.

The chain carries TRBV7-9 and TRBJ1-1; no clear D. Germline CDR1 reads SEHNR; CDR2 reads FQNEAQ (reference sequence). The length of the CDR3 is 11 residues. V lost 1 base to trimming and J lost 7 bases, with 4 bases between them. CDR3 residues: CASSLGLEAFF. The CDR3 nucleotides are TGTGCCAGCAGCTTAGGGCTTGAAGCTTTCTTT.

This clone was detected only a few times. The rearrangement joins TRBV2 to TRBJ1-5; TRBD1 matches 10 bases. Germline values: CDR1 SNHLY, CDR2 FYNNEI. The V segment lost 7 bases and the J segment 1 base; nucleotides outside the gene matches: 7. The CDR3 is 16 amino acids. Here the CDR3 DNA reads TGTGCCAGCACCCCGGACAGGGGGTCGAGCAATCAGCCCCAGCATTTT. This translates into CASTPDRGSSNQPQHF.

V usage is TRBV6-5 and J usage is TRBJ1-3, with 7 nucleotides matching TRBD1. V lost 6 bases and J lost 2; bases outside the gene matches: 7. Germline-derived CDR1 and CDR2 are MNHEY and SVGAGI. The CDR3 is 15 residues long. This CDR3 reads CASRIQGMPGNTIYF. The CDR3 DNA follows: TGTGCCAGCAGGATACAGGGGATGCCTGGAAACACCATATATTTT.

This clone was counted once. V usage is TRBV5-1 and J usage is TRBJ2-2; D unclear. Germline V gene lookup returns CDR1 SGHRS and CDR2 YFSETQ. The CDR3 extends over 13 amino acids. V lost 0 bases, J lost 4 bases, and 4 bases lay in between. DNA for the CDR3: TGCGCCAGCAGCTTGGACAGCACCGGGGAGCTGTTTTTT. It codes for CASSLDSTGELFF.